A selection of T cell receptor beta chains follows, all from one sample in a study of T cell responses to AZD1222 COVID-19 vaccine. The table came from immunoSEQ multiplex PCR; TCRdb's copy has only in-frame clones and leaves some out. Found here are 150,000 to 200,000 clones, around 90% of them singletons; the top ten hold about 1.5%. The sample here was peripheral blood, taken 28 days after the second AZD1222 dose. The receptors were gathered from an adult who received the AZD1222 COVID-19 vaccine. Each CDR3 is given with its conserved first and last residue. A D gene is named only where the DNA matches it firmly. Where a row states a size, it is once, few, many or the class of an expanded clone; other rows omit it.

clone size,J gene,V gene,D gene,CDR3 DNA,CDR3 protein
NA,TRBJ1-2,TRBV4-2,TRBD1,TGTGCCAGCAGCCACCTACAAGCGGGACAGGGACAAGATGGCTACACCTTC,CASSHLQAGQGQDGYTF
NA,TRBJ1-1,TRBV20-1,NA,TGCAGTGCTAGTCAGAACCCTCCAGGAGCTTTCTTT,CSASQNPPGAFF
NA,TRBJ2-5,TRBV4-1,TRBD2,TGCGCCAGCAGCCCCGGGGGGGGAGAGACCCAGTACTTC,CASSPGGGETQYF
NA,TRBJ1-5,TRBV19,NA,TGTGCCAGTAGTGTCACAGGGAGCGGCAATCAGCCCCAGCATTTT,CASSVTGSGNQPQHF
NA,TRBJ1-4,TRBV10-3,NA,TGTGCCATCAGTGAGTCCCAGGGGCTCAATAATGAAAAACTGTTTTTT,CAISESQGLNNEKLFF
NA,TRBJ1-5,TRBV7-9,NA,TGTGCCAGCAGCTTAGCAGGGCAGCCCCAGCATTTT,CASSLAGQPQHF
NA,TRBJ1-1,TRBV4-2,NA,TGTGCCAGCAGCCAAGATAGGAGCACGAACACTGAAGCTTTCTTT,CASSQDRSTNTEAFF
NA,TRBJ1-1,TRBV3-1/TRBV3-2,NA,TGTGCCAGCAGCCGGTACAGTGAATACACTGAAGCTTTCTTT,CASSRYSEYTEAFF
NA,TRBJ1-6,TRBV5-6,TRBD1,TGTGCCAGCAGCGGGGACAGGGCGTCTAATTCACCCCTCCACTTT,CASSGDRASNSPLHF
medium-sized,TRBJ2-2,TRBV7-3,NA,TGTGCCAGCGCCCTTAGGCCCACCGGGGAGCTGTTTTTT,CASALRPTGELFF
NA,TRBJ2-7,TRBV29-1,TRBD2,TGCAGCGTTGGGACAGTCGGGACTAGCGATGGGCAGTACTTC,CSVGTVGTSDGQYF
NA,TRBJ1-5,TRBV12-3/TRBV12-4,NA,TGTGCCAGCTCCAGGACAGTCAATCAGCCCCAGCATTTT,CASSRTVNQPQHF
NA,TRBJ2-7,TRBV12-3/TRBV12-4,NA,TGTGCCAGCAGTCAAAAGGGGGGGCAGTACTTC,CASSQKGGQYF
NA,TRBJ1-1,TRBV28,NA,TGTGCCAGCAGTTTAGCGGGCGAGAACACTGAAGCTTTCTTT,CASSLAGENTEAFF
NA,TRBJ1-2,TRBV2,NA,TGTGCCAGCAGTGAGAGGGCGGTCTATGGCTACACCTTC,CASSERAVYGYTF
NA,TRBJ2-2,TRBV5-1,TRBD2,TGCGCCAGGACCCCGGTAACTAGCGGGACGGGGGGCACCGGGGAGCTGTTTTTT,CARTPVTSGTGGTGELFF
NA,TRBJ2-1,TRBV27,TRBD2,TGTGCCAGCAGTCACCTAGGGGGACTAGCCGAACTCGAGCAGTTCTTC,CASSHLGGLAELEQFF
NA,TRBJ1-1,TRBV21-1,NA,TGTGCCAGCAGCAAAGAGAGGTTCGGAGAAGAGCGCACTGAAGCTTTCTTT,CASSKERFGEERTEAFF
NA,TRBJ2-7,TRBV11-1,NA,TGTGCCAGCAGCTTGGGAACAGGGACCTACGAGCAGTACTTC,CASSLGTGTYEQYF
NA,TRBJ1-1,TRBV15,TRBD1,TGTGCCACCAGCAGAGGACAGGGGAGCACTGAAGCTTTCTTT,CATSRGQGSTEAFF
once,TRBJ2-3,TRBV5-1,TRBD2,TGCGCCAGCACGGGACTAGCGGGAGGGCCGGATACGCAGTATTTT,CASTGLAGGPDTQYF
NA,TRBJ2-5,TRBV27,TRBD1,TGTGCCAGCAGCCCCCGACAGGGGTTGTTTGAGACCCAGTACTTC,CASSPRQGLFETQYF